This T cell receptor (beta chain) emerged from a study of T cells after yellow fever vaccination. This clonotype occurred many times. TCRdb re-called the 5' RACE reads with MiXCR, one entry per CDR3 protein. Of about 140,000 distinct CDR3 sequences in the sample, 6.6% were seen once. The V gene's germline CDR1 is GTSNPN and CDR2 SVGIG (reference sequence). V gave up 4 bases and J gave up 6 bases; unmatched junction bases: 16. The CDR3 spans 17 residues. This material consisted of CD4+ T cells sorted from PBMCs, taken 10 days after the yellow fever booster vaccination. The receptor comes from a man aged 30-40 years who received the YFV17D yellow fever vaccine. This chain connects TRBV30 to TRBJ2-1; 9 bases map to TRBD2. CDR3 protein: CAWKRFSGSMPSNEQFF. As DNA, the CDR3 is TGTGCCTGGAAAAGGTTTAGCGGGAGTATGCCCAGCAATGAGCAGTTCTTC.